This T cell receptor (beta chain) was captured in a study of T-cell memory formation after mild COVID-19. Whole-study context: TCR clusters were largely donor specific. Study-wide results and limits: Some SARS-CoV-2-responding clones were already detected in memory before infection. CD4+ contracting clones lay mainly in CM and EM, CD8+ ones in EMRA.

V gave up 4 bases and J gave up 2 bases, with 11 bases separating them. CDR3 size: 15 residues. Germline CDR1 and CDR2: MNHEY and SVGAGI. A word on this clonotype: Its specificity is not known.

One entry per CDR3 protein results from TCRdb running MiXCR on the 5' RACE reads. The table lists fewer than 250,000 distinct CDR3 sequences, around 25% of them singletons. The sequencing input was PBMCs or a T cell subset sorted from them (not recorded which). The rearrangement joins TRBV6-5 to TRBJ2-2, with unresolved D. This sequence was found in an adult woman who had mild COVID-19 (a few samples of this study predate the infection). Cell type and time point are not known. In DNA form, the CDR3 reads TGTGCCAGCAGTTCGAACTTACTAAACACCGGGGAGCTGTTTTTT. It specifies CASSSNLLNTGELFF.